The present T cell receptor beta chain was sequenced within a study of breast tumors, draining lymph nodes, adjacent tissues. Study-level points and caveats: Findings are consistent with lymph node origin and intratumoral expansion of most tumor T cells. Compared with basal-like, luminal-like tumors shared significantly more repertoire with nontumor tissue.

TCRdb fed the multiplex PCR reads into MiXCR, producing one record per CDR3 protein. The repertoire holds 200,000 or so distinct CDR3 sequences, approximately 31% seen once, with 4% to 5.5% in the top ten. The lymph nodes were axillary draining lymph nodes from breast cancer patients. Notes on this clonotype: Its antigen remains unknown.

The TCR comes from a female donor with breast cancer. Some clones in this sample may be carry-over from other donors' samples. The material sequenced was axillary lymph node tissue.

The CDR3 spells CASSSGTGKSPLHF. The CDR3 DNA sequence: TGTGCCAGTAGTAGCGGGACAGGGAAATCACCCCTCCACTTT. The rearrangement links TRBV19 to TRBJ1-6; 9 nucleotides line up with TRBD1. The CDR3 runs 14 residues. V gave up 4 bases and J gave up 10 bases; unmatched junction bases: 5. The germline V gene encodes CDR1 LNHDA and CDR2 SQIVND (reference sequence).